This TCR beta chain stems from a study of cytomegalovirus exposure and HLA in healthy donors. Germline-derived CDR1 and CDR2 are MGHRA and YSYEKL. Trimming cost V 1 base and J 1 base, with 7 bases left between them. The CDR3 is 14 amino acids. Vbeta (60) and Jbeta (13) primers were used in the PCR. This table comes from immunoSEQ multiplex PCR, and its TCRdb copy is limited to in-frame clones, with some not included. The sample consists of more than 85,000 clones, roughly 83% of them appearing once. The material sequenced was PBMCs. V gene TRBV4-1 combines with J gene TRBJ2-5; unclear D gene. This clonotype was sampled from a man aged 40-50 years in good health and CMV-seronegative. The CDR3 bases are TGCGCCAGCAGCCAAGTCACTATCCAAGAGACCCAGTACTTC. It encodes CASSQVTIQETQYF.